Listed below are T cell receptor beta chains from one sample, sequenced in a study of PD-L1 blockade in urothelial cancer. Assay: immunoSEQ multiplex PCR; the TCRdb copy retains only in-frame clones and omits some. The top ten clones hold 4.5% to 5.5% of a sample with over 65,000 clones, around 84% of them seen once. The sample here was PBMCs, taken around atezolizumab (anti-PD-L1) treatment. The receptors derive from a man between 65 and 79 years old with urothelial cancer. CDR3s include the opening cysteine and the closing phenylalanine or tryptophan. The D gene is left open where the match is weak. Clone size, where shown, is once, few, many, or a class for clones that have expanded.

D gene	clone size	J gene	V gene	CDR3 length	CDR3 protein	CDR3 DNA
TRBD2	-	TRBJ2-1	TRBV5-1	14	CASRTSGSYNEQFF	TGCGCCAGCCGGACTAGCGGATCCTACAATGAGCAGTTCTTC
-	-	TRBJ1-1	TRBV7-9	14	CASSSNTGNTEAFF	TGTGCCAGCAGCTCCAACACAGGGAACACTGAAGCTTTCTTT
-	-	TRBJ2-5	TRBV19	13	CASSIAGQETQYF	TGTGCCAGTAGTATAGCGGGGCAAGAGACCCAGTACTTC
-	-	TRBJ1-4	TRBV10-1	14	CASRPDSGSGKLFF	TGCGCCAGCAGGCCTGACAGTGGGTCAGGAAAACTGTTTTTT
-	-	TRBJ1-5	TRBV25-1	16	CASSDPMAGLNQPQHF	TGTGCCAGCAGTGATCCCATGGCAGGTCTCAATCAGCCCCAGCATTTT
TRBD2	-	TRBJ2-3	TRBV5-4	17	CASSFPSSGMGVNTQYF	TGTGCCAGCAGCTTTCCATCTAGCGGGATGGGGGTGAATACGCAGTATTTT
-	few	TRBJ2-5	TRBV7-2	13	CASSRQDQETQYF	TGTGCCAGCAGCCGACAGGACCAAGAGACCCAGTACTTC
-	-	TRBJ2-3	TRBV9	15	CASSLGPGRTDTQYF	TGTGCCAGCAGCTTGGGGCCTGGTCGGACAGATACGCAGTATTTT
TRBD1	-	TRBJ2-7	TRBV5-5	16	CASSKQGSYNRDEQYF	TGTGCCAGCAGCAAACAGGGGTCATATAATAGGGACGAGCAGTACTTC
-	-	TRBJ2-1	TRBV5-1	15	CASSLAETRGNEQFF	TGCGCCAGCAGCTTGGCCGAGACTAGGGGCAATGAGCAGTTCTTC
-	few	TRBJ1-2	TRBV2	16	CASSERGTLPNYGYTF	TGTGCCAGCAGTGAACGGGGAACCCTCCCAAACTATGGCTACACCTTC
-	-	TRBJ2-1	TRBV6-4	15	CASSEVAGEGNEQFF	TGTGCCAGCAGTGAGGTTGCAGGGGAAGGCAATGAGCAGTTCTTC
-	-	TRBJ1-1	TRBV5-1	13	CASSTSGTTEAFF	TGCGCCAGCAGCACATCAGGTACCACTGAAGCTTTCTTT
-	-	TRBJ1-5	TRBV5-6	15	CASSLGPVSNRPQHF	TGTGCCAGCAGCTTGGGACCGGTTAGCAATCGGCCCCAGCATTTT
-	-	TRBJ1-5	TRBV28	13	CASSFEGGQPQHF	TGTGCCAGCAGTTTTGAGGGAGGTCAGCCCCAGCATTTT
TRBD2	-	TRBJ2-3	TRBV6-1	15	CASSVTGGLTDTQYF	TGTGCCAGCAGTGTGACGGGAGGGCTCACAGATACGCAGTATTTT
-	-	TRBJ2-3	TRBV12-5	15	CASVLTGGATDTQYF	TGTGCTAGTGTTCTTACAGGGGGGGCCACAGATACGCAGTATTTT
TRBD2	-	TRBJ2-3	TRBV2	16	CASRAWTSGRTDTQYF	TGTGCCAGCAGGGCCTGGACTAGCGGACGCACAGATACGCAGTATTTT
-	once	TRBJ1-1	TRBV27	15	CASSSKPYPNTEAFF	TGTGCCAGCAGTTCAAAACCCTATCCGAACACTGAAGCTTTCTTT
TRBD1	-	TRBJ1-4	TRBV5-1	14	CASSLEAGGEKLFF	TGCGCCAGCAGCTTGGAGGCAGGGGGCGAAAAACTGTTTTTT
TRBD2	-	TRBJ2-1	TRBV2	14	CASGSGTSLHEQFF	TGTGCCAGCGGTTCCGGGACTAGTCTTCATGAGCAGTTCTTC
TRBD1	-	TRBJ2-6	TRBV4-2	18	CASSQGAGGSSGANVLTF	TGTGCCAGCAGCCAAGGTGCAGGGGGCAGCTCTGGGGCCAACGTCCTGACTTTC